Listed below are T cell receptor beta chains from one sample, sequenced in a study of cytomegalovirus exposure and HLA in healthy donors. Clones were read by immunoSEQ multiplex PCR, and TCRdb kept only the in-frame ones, dropping some. The sample is made up of some 110,000 clones, and the top ten hold 6.8% of it. Material for sequencing was PBMCs. The receptors shown here come from a man in his forties in good health and CMV-seropositive. CDR3s include the opening cysteine and the closing phenylalanine or tryptophan. The D gene is left open where the match is weak.

length,D,J,V,DNA,CDR3
13,.,TRBJ2-7,TRBV6-5,TGTGCCAGCAGTTCATTGCGGTCCTACGAGCAGTACTTC,CASSSLRSYEQYF
15,.,TRBJ1-2,TRBV29-1,TGCAGCGTTGAAGCCAGGGGCGACTTAAACTATGGCTACACCTTC,CSVEARGDLNYGYTF
15,TRBD2,TRBJ2-1,TRBV5-1,TGCGCCAGCAGCTTAGACGTAGCGGGAGGGAATGAGCAGTTCTTC,CASSLDVAGGNEQFF
16,TRBD1,TRBJ1-4,TRBV28,TGTGCCAGCAGTCCCGGGACAGTTCTGTTGTATGAAAAACTGTTTTTT,CASSPGTVLLYEKLFF
13,.,TRBJ2-7,TRBV6-5,TGTGCCAGCAGTTACTCGGACGAGGGCGAGCAGTACTTC,CASSYSDEGEQYF
20,TRBD2,TRBJ2-3,TRBV4-1,TGCGCCAGCAGCCAAGATCCTAGCGGGAGGGCCGGATTCAGCACAGATACGCAGTATTTT,CASSQDPSGRAGFSTDTQYF
14,.,TRBJ2-7,TRBV5-1,TGCGCCAGCAGGGGGGTGGGAGGATCCTACGAGCAGTACTTC,CASRGVGGSYEQYF
17,TRBD1,TRBJ2-1,TRBV6-1,TGTGCCAGCAGTGAAGTTTTGGGACAGGGAGACTACAATGAGCAGTTCTTC,CASSEVLGQGDYNEQFF
18,.,TRBJ2-1,TRBV7-2,TGTGCCAGCAGCCCCAGGGGTGGAGCCCAAAGCTCCTACAATGAGCAGTTCTTC,CASSPRGGAQSSYNEQFF
13,.,TRBJ2-7,TRBV28,TGTGCCAGCAGTCCTAGCGTTGACTACGAGCAGTACTTC,CASSPSVDYEQYF
14,.,TRBJ2-7,TRBV5-1,TGCGCCAGCAGCTTGGGCACATACACCTACGAGCAGTACTTC,CASSLGTYTYEQYF
15,TRBD2,TRBJ2-7,TRBV5-1,TGCGCCAGCAGCTTCTCGACTAGCGGACGGGACGAGCAGTACTTC,CASSFSTSGRDEQYF
16,TRBD2,TRBJ2-1,TRBV10-2,TGCGCCAGCAGTGAGTCCGCGGGAGCACCCTACAATGAGCAGTTCTTC,CASSESAGAPYNEQFF
17,TRBD1,TRBJ2-7,TRBV2,TGTGCCAGCACCGAAGTCGGTGGGGGACAGGGTGGGAACGAGCAGTACTTC,CASTEVGGGQGGNEQYF
17,TRBD1,TRBJ1-1,TRBV27,TGTGCCAGCAGTCCGAAGTCCTACGGGGGACAGGGCCTTGGAGCTTTCTTT,CASSPKSYGGQGLGAFF
15,.,TRBJ2-4,TRBV7-2,TGTGCCAGCAGCTTTCGGGGGGACACAAAGAACATTCAGTACTTC,CASSFRGDTKNIQYF
16,.,TRBJ2-2,TRBV5-1,TGCGCCAGCAGCTTTGGGACAACATTAAACACCGGGGAGCTGTTTTTT,CASSFGTTLNTGELFF
13,.,TRBJ2-1,TRBV27,TGTGCCAGCAGTTTTAGACCGGGTCCGAAAGTATTCTTC,CASSFRPGPKVFF
13,.,TRBJ2-1,TRBV2,TGTGCCAGCAGTGTGACTAGGTCCAATGAGCAGTTCTTC,CASSVTRSNEQFF
16,.,TRBJ2-2,TRBV19,TGTGCCAGTAAGTCTCGGACCCCGGGGGAGTCCGGGGAGCTGTTTTTT,CASKSRTPGESGELFF
18,TRBD2,TRBJ2-3,TRBV4-3,TGCGCCAGCAGCCAGGAACCTACCGGGACTAGCGTTTCAGATACGCAGTATTTT,CASSQEPTGTSVSDTQYF
15,.,TRBJ2-5,TRBV7-9,TGTGCCAGCAGCTTAGCGGCGGGACTCCAAGAGACCCAGTACTTC,CASSLAAGLQETQYF
15,TRBD1,TRBJ2-7,TRBV27,TGTGCCAGCAGTTCGGGGGACAGGAAAAGCCACGAGCAGTACTTC,CASSSGDRKSHEQYF
17,TRBD2,TRBJ2-3,TRBV5-4,TGTGCCAGCAGCTTGGTCGGACTAGCCATCACCACAGATACGCAGTATTTT,CASSLVGLAITTDTQYF
14,TRBD2,TRBJ2-7,TRBV7-9,TGTGCCAGCAGCTTATCGGGGGGGTTCTACGAGCAGTACTTC,CASSLSGGFYEQYF
13,.,TRBJ1-4,TRBV18,TGTGCCAGCTCACAGTCGGGGGGTGAAAAACTGTTTTTT,CASSQSGGEKLFF
19,TRBD2,TRBJ2-1,TRBV19,TGTGCCAGTACAACCTCATATCTCGAGGGACTAGCGGGATACAATGAGCAGTTCTTC,CASTTSYLEGLAGYNEQFF
16,TRBD2,TRBJ2-2,TRBV9,TGTGCCAGCAGCGTGTCCCCGGGAGGGTACACCGGGGAGCTGTTTTTT,CASSVSPGGYTGELFF
16,TRBD2,TRBJ2-7,TRBV28,TGTGCCAGCAGTCCCCCTGGACTAGCGGTCTCCTACGAGCAGTACTTC,CASSPPGLAVSYEQYF
14,TRBD1,TRBJ1-3,TRBV18,TGTGCCAGCTCAAGACAGGGCTCTGGAAACACCATATATTTT,CASSRQGSGNTIYF
12,.,TRBJ2-7,TRBV5-1,TGCGCCAGCAGCCCGGACTACTACGAGCAGTACTTC,CASSPDYYEQYF
16,TRBD2,TRBJ2-1,TRBV27,TGTGCCAGCAGTTTATCGGCCGGGACTAGCGGGAGCGAGCAGTTCTTC,CASSLSAGTSGSEQFF
16,.,TRBJ1-3,TRBV7-2,TGTGCCAGCAGCCTCTATCAACTGAGCTCTGGAAACACCATATATTTT,CASSLYQLSSGNTIYF
12,.,TRBJ1-5,TRBV6-1,TGTGCCAGCACCGGGTCAAATCAGCCCCAGCATTTT,CASTGSNQPQHF
15,.,TRBJ1-5,TRBV15,TGTGCCACCAGCAGAGTCGGGGATAGCAATCAGCCCCAGCATTTT,CATSRVGDSNQPQHF
15,TRBD2,TRBJ2-1,TRBV10-1,TGCGCCAGCAGGGACCAGCGGGAGGAATACAATGAGCAGTTCTTC,CASRDQREEYNEQFF
16,TRBD1,TRBJ2-4,TRBV9,TGTGCCAGCAGCGTTGGACAGGGATCCGCCAAAAACATTCAGTACTTC,CASSVGQGSAKNIQYF
13,.,TRBJ1-1,TRBV7-8,TGTGCCAGCAGCCGAGGACAGAACACTGAAGCTTTCTTT,CASSRGQNTEAFF
14,.,TRBJ2-7,TRBV5-1,TGCGCCAGCAGCTTGGTTACCAGCTCCTACGAGCAGTACTTC,CASSLVTSSYEQYF
14,.,TRBJ2-2,TRBV4-2,TGTGCCAGCAGCCAAAGTGACGGGGCCGGGGAGCTGTTTTTT,CASSQSDGAGELFF
15,TRBD2,TRBJ2-7,TRBV7-9,TGTGCCAGCACCTCGGGGGGAGCGGGATCCCACGAGCAGTACTTC,CASTSGGAGSHEQYF
13,.,TRBJ2-7,TRBV6-1,TGTGCCAGCGCGGGCCGAAGCTCCTACGAGCAGTACTTC,CASAGRSSYEQYF
13,.,TRBJ1-1,TRBV10-3,TGTGCCACCCTCGGGGGTGGTCGAACTGAAGCTTTCTTT,CATLGGGRTEAFF
15,.,TRBJ2-1,TRBV29-1,TGCAGCGGGGCCCCGGGGCAGGGGTCCTACAATGAGCAGTTCTTC,CSGAPGQGSYNEQFF
18,TRBD2,TRBJ2-3,TRBV5-1,TGCGCCAGCAGCTTTCGGCTAGCGGGAGCGTGGGGAACAGATACGCAGTATTTT,CASSFRLAGAWGTDTQYF
10,.,TRBJ1-1,TRBV20-1,TGCAGTGCTAGACCACAGGGAGCTTTCTTT,CSARPQGAFF
15,TRBD2,TRBJ2-7,TRBV10-3,TGTGCCATCAGTAGGACTAGCGGGAGTTCCTACGAGCAGTACTTC,CAISRTSGSSYEQYF
13,.,TRBJ2-7,TRBV2,TGTGCCAGCCAACCGGGGGATACCTACGAGCAGTACTTC,CASQPGDTYEQYF
15,.,TRBJ1-4,TRBV6-6,TGTGCCAGCAGCATCCAGGGTTTGGCTGATGAAAAACTGTTTTTT,CASSIQGLADEKLFF
14,TRBD2,TRBJ2-7,TRBV4-2,TGTGCCAGCAGCCAGCCGGGGACTATCTCCGAGCAGTACTTC,CASSQPGTISEQYF
15,.,TRBJ2-7,TRBV5-1,TGCGCCAGCAGCTTTGACATCACCAGGGCCTACGAGCAGTACTTC,CASSFDITRAYEQYF